Here is one T cell receptor beta chain with its context. What it recognizes is unknown. The sample originates from a study of T cell responses to AZD1222 COVID-19 vaccine. The wider study: Second doses were pooled across both intervals (about 4 or about 12 weeks).

Broader study findings: Most donors were white British, females outnumbered males, and clonal diversity was possibly underestimated. There were vaccine-associated CD4 TCRs across spike, dominant at 160-218 and 743-854.

Data came from immunoSEQ multiplex PCR; TCRdb stores just in-frame clones and leaves some out. The sample lists about 150,000 clones; around 90% were seen once. The CDR3 sequence is 14 residues long. V was shortened by 3 bases and J by 2 bases, with 10 bases between the two germline ends. Looked up from germline, CDR1 is SGHAT and CDR2 is FQNNGV. V is TRBV11-2 and J is TRBJ1-2, with no clear D. The receptor's source is an adult in good health. The source material was peripheral blood, sampled on day 0 of AZD1222 vaccination. The CDR3 DNA is TGTGCCAGCAGCTTGTCCAGGCCCAACTATGGCTACACCTTC. As protein: CASSLSRPNYGYTF.